This T cell receptor (beta chain) came from a study of T cells in Graves' hyperthyroidism and ophthalmopathy. Trimming took off 5 bases at V and 2 bases at J, with 11 bases between the two ends. Looked up from germline, CDR1 is SGHTA and CDR2 is FQGTGA. The CDR3 spans 14 residues. Stability of Graves' hyperthyroidism was defined as absent ophthalmopathy progression within 18 months. Exclusion of patients followed from uncontrolled infection, other autoimmune disease, pregnancy or lactation. This clonotype was detected many times. TCR beta CDR3 region amplification was performed from RNA transcripts. The study used the HTBI primer set for a first-round RT-PCR of the TCR CDR3. TCRdb processed the multiplex PCR reads anew with MiXCR; each CDR3 protein has one entry. The profile shows over 150,000 distinct CDR3 sequences, about a sixth of them singletons.

The material sequenced was blood. This receptor was identified in a woman in her fifties or sixties with Graves' hyperthyroidism. V gene TRBV7-3 combines with J gene TRBJ2-3; D might be TRBD1 (5 bases). The CDR3 protein is CASSHGQDTDTQYF. The CDR3 DNA sequence: TGTGCCAGCAGCCATGGACAAGACACAGATACGCAGTATTTT.